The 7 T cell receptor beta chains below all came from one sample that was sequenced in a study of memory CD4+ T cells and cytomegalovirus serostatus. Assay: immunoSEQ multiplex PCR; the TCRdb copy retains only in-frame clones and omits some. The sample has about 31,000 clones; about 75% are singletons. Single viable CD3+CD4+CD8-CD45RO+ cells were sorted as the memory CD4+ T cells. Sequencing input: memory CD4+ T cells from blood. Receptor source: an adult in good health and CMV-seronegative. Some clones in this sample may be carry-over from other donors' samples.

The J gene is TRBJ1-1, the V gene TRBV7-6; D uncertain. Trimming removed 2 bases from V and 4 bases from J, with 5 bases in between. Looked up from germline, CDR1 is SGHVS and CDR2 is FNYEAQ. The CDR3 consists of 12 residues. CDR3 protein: CASSLSGTEAFF. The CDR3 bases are TGTGCCAGCAGCTTATCGGGCACTGAAGCTTTCTTT.

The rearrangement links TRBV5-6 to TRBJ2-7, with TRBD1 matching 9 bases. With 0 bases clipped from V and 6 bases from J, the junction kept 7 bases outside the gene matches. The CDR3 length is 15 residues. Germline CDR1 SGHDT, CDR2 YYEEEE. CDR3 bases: TGTGCCAGCAGCTTGGGTCCGGACAGGGGAACCGAGCAGTACTTC. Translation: CASSLGPDRGTEQYF.

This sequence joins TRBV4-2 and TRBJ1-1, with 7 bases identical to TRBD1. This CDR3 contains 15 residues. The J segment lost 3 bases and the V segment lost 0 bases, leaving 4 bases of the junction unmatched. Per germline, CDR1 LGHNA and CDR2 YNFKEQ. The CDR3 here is CASSQENRGYTEAFF. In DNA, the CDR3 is TGTGCCAGCAGCCAAGAAAACAGGGGTTACACTGAAGCTTTCTTT.

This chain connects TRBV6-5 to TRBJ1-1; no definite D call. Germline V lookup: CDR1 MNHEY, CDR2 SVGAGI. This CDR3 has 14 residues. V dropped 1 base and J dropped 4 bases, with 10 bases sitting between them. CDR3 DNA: TGTGCCAGCAGTTACTTTCGGGTGGGCACTGAAGCTTTCTTT. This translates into CASSYFRVGTEAFF.

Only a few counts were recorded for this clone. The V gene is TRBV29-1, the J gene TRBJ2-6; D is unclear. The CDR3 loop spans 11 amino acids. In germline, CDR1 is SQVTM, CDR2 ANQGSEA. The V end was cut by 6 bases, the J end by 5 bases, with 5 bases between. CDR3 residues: CSVERANVLTF. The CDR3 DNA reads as TGCAGCGTCGAGAGGGCCAACGTCCTGACTTTC.

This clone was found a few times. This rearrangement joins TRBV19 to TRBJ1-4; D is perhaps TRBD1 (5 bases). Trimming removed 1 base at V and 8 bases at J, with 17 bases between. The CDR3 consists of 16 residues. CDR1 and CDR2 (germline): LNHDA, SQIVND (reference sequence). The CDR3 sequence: CASSIAVGVGGEKLFF. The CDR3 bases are TGTGCCAGTAGTATAGCAGTAGGGGTAGGAGGCGAAAAACTGTTTTTT.

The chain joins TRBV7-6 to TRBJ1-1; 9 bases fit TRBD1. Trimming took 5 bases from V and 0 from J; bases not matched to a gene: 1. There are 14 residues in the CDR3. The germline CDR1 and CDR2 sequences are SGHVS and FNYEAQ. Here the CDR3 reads CASSTGGLNTEAFF. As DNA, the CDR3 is TGTGCCAGCAGCACAGGGGGCCTGAACACTGAAGCTTTCTTT.